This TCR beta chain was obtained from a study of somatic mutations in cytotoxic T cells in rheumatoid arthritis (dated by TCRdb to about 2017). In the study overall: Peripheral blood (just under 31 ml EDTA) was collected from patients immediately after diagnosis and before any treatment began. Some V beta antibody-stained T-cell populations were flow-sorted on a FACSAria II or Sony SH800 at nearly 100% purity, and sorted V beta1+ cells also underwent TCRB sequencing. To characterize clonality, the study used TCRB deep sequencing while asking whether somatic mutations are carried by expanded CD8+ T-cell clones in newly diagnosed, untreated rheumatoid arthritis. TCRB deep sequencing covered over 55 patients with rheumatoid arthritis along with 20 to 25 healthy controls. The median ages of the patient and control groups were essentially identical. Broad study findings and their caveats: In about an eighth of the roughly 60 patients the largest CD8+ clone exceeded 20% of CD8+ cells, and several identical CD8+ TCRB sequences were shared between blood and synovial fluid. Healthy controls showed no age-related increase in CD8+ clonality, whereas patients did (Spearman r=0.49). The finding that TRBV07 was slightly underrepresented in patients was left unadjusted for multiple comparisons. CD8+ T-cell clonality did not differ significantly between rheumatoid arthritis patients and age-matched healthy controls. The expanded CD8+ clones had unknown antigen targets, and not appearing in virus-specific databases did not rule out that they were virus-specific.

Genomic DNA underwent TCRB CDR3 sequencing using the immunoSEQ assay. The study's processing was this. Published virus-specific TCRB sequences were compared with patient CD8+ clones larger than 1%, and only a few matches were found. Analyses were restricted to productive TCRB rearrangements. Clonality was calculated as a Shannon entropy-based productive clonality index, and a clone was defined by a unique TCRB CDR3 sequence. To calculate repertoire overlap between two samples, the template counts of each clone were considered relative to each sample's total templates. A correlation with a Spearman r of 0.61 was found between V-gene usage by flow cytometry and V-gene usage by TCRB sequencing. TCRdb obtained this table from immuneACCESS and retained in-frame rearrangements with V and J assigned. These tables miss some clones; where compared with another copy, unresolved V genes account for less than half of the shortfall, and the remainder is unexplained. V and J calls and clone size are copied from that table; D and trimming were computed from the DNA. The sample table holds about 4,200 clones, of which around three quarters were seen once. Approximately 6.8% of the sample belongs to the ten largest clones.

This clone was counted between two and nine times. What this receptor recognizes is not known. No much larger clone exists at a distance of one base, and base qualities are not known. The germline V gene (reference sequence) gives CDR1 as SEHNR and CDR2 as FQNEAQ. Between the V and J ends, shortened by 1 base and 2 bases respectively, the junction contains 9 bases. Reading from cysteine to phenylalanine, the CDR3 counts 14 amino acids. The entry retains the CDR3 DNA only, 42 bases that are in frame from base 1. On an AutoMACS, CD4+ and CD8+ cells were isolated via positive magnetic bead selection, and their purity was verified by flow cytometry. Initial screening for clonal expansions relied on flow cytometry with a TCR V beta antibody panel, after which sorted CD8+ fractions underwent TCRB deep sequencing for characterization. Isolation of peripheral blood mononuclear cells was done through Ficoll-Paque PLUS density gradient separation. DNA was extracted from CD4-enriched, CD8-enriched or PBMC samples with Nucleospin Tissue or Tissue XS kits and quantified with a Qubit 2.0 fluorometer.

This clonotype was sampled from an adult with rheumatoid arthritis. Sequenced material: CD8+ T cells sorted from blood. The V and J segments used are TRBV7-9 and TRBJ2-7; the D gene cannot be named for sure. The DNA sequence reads TGTGCCAGCAGCTTAGAGATGGAGACCTACGAGCAGTACTTC. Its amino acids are CASSLEMETYEQYF.